This paragraph reports one TCR beta chain. This clonotype has at least ten counts. This clone's antigen is unknown. It has no much larger one-base neighbor in the sample; base qualities were not kept. From cysteine to phenylalanine, the CDR3 is 14 amino acids long. Here the CDR3 DNA is all that survives: 42 bases in frame from base 1. Based on the germline V gene, the CDR1 and CDR2 sequences are SGHRS and YFSETQ. For this chain, trimming is 4 bases at the V end and 4 bases at the J end, and the number of junction bases without a gene match is 6. Taken with the paper, the label for treatment or condition translates to: live attenuated yellow fever vaccine strain. A standard Ficoll-Paque protocol was used to isolate PBMCs from peripheral blood. Dynabeads CD4 and CD8 positive selection kits were used to isolate the CD4 and CD8 T-cell fractions. RNA was extracted with TriZol from bulk PBMCs, CD4 and CD8 fractions, and dextramer-positive and dextramer-negative fractions.

The reads were generated on an Illumina NovaSeq 6000. Synthesis of TCR cDNA relied on 5'RACE template switching, a step that introduced a universal primer site along with unique molecular identifiers. Priming for cDNA synthesis came from both the TCR alpha and TCR beta constant segments. Library amplification used two PCR steps, and the second PCR step added sample barcodes and sequencing adapters. Libraries were sequenced on Illumina HiSeq 2500 (2x100 bp) or NovaSeq (2x150 bp). The authors' pipeline ran thus. Demultiplexing of reads and collapsing into UMI consensus sequences were performed with MIGEC, and V(D)J alignment was carried out with MiXCR. Using edgeR on replicate PBMC samples, clonotypes were called vaccine-responding if FDR was below 0.01 and the log2 fold change was above 5 up to day 15. Bulk clonotypes were assigned CD4 or CD8 identity according to which sequenced CD4 or CD8 repertoire held them at higher abundance. Clones were called with MiXCR by TCRdb after fastp trimmed the public reads at Q25, and only in-frame beta chains were retained. Duplicate CDR3 protein sequences are folded into a single record with the most common DNA and genes. TCRdb's processing, not the authors', yielded these V and J calls. In this sample the table shows around 320,000 distinct CDR3 sequences, approximately 10% of which occur a single time. Together, the top ten hold around 3.4% of the sample.

The source of the sample is a study of T cells after yellow fever vaccination (dated by TCRdb to between 2019 and 2020). Concerning the study at large: The SMART-Seq v4 Ultra Low Input RNA kit was used to prepare libraries from fractions with low cell numbers. To follow T-cell clones before and after both primary and booster YFV17D yellow fever vaccination, bulk TCR alpha and beta repertoires underwent longitudinal sequencing. The cohort comprised two healthy male donors, one aged 18 to 29 and one aged 30 to 40 years. Blood was drawn at multiple timepoints before and after primary and secondary immunization, with bulk PBMC replicates and cell subsets isolated. The full study reports these points: A small share of clonotypes was detected in both CD4 and CD8 compartments, with the overlap likely arising from convergent recombination. Most clones expanded after primary vaccination (about 96% of CD4 and 88% of CD8) were re-detected after the booster, suggesting that broad memory maintenance occurred. The secondary T-cell response was found to be weaker but faster than the primary response, with a peak reached on day 5 rather than on day 15. FACS-sorted repertoires could contain abundant contaminating clonotypes from the bulk population, so computational filtering was required. Because only a couple of donors were included in the study, the extent to which the findings can be generalized is limited.

Material: CD4+ T cells sorted from PBMCs, obtained 5 days after the yellow fever booster vaccination. The TCR was taken from a man between 18 and 29 years old who received the YFV17D yellow fever vaccine. The chain was built from TRBV5-1 and TRBJ2-5, with 8 bases matching TRBD1. For the CDR3, the sequence is CASSPRTGRETQYF. In nucleotides, the sequence is TGCGCCAGCAGCCCCAGGACAGGGCGAGAGACCCAGTACTTC.